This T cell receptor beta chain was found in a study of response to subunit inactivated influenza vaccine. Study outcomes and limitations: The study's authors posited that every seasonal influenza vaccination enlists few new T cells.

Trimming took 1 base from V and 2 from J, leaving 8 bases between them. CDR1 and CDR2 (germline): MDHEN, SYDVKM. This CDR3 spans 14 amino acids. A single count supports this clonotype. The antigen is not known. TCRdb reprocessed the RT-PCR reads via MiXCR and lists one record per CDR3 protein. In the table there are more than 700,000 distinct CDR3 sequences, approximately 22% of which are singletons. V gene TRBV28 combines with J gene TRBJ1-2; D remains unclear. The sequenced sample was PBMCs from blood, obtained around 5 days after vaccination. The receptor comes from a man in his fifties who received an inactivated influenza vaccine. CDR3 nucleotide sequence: TGTGCCAGCAGTTTATTCGGACTCAACTATGGCTACACCTTC. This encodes CASSLFGLNYGYTF.